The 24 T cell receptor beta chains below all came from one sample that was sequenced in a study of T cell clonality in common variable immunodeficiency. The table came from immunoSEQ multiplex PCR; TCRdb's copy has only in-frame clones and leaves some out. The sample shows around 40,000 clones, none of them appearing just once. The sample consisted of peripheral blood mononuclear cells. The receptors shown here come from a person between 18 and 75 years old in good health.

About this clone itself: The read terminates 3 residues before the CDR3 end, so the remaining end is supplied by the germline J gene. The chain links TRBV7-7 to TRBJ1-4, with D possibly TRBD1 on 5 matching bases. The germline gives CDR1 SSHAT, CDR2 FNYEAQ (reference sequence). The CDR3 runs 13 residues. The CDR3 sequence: CASSPGGDSPLFF. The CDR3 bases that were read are TGTGCCAGTTCTCCGGGGGGGGATTCACCA.

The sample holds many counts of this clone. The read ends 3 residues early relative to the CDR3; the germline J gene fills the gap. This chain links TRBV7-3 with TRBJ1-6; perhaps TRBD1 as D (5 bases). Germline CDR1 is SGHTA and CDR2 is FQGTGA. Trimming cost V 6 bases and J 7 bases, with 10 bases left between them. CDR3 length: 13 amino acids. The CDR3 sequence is CASSLNRNSPLHF. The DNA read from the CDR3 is TGTGCCAGCAGTCTTAACAGGAATTCACCC.

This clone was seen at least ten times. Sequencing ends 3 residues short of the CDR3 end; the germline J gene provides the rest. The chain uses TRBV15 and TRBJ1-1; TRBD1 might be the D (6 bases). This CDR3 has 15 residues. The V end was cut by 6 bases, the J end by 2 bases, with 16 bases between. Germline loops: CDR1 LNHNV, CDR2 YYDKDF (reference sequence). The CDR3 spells CATRAGVFQNTEAFF. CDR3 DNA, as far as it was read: TGTGCCACCAGGGCAGGGGTCTTTCAAAACACTGAA.

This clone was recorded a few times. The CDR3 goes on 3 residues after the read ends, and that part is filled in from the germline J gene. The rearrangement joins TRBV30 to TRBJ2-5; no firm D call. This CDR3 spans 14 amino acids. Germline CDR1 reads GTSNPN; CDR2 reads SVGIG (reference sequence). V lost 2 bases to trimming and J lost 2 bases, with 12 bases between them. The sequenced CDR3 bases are TGTGCCTGGAGTAAAGGTCAGAGGCAAGAGACC. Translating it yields CAWSKGQRQET. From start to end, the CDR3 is CAWSKGQRQETQYF.

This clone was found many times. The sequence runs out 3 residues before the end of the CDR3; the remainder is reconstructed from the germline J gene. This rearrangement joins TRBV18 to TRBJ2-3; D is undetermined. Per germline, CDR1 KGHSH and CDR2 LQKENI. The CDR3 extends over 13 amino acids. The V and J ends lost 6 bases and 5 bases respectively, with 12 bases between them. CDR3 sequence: CASSHSKIDTQYF. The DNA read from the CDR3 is TGTGCCAGCTCGCACAGCAAGATAGATACG.

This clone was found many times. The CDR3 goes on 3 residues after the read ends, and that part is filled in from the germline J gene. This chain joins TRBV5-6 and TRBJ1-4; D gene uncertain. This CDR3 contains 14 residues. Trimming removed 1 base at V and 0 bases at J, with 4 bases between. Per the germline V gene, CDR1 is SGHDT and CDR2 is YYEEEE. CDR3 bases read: TGTGCCAGCAGCTTGATCGCAACTAATGAAAAA. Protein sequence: CASSLIATNEK. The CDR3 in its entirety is CASSLIATNEKLFF.

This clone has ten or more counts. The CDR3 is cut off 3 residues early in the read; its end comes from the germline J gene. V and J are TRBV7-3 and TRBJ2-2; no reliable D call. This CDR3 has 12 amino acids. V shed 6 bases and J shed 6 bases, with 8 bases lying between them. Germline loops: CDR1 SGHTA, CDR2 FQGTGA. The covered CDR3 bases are TGTGCCAGCAGTCTGAGCCCCGGGGAG. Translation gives CASSLSPGE. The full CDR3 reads CASSLSPGELFF.

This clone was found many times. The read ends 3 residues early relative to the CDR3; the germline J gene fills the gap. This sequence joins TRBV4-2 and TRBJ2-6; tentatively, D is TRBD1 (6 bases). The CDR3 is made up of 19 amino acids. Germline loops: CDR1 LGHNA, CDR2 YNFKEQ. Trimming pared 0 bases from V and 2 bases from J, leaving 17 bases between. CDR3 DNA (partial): TGTGCCAGCAGCCAAGAGAGGGGGTTTGAGAGGGCTGGGGCCAACGTC. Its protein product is CASSQERGFERAGANV. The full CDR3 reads CASSQERGFERAGANVLTF.

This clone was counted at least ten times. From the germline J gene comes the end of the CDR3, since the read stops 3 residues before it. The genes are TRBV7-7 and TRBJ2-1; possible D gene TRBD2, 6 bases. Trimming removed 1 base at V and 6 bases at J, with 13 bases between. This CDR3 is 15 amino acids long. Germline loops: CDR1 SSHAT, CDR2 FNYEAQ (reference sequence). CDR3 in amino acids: CASSLGAGPSNEQFF. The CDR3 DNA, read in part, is TGTGCCAGCAGCTTAGGAGCGGGTCCATCCAATGAG. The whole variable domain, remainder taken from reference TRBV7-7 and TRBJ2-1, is GAGVSQSPRYKVTKRGQDVTLRCDPISSHATLYWYQQALGQGPEFLTYFNYEAQPDKSGLPSDRFSAERPEGSISTLTIQRTEQRDSAMYRCASSLGAGPSNEQFFGPGTRLTVL.

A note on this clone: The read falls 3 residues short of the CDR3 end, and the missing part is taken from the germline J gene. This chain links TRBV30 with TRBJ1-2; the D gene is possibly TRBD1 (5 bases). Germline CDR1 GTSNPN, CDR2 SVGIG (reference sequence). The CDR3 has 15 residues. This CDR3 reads CAWSVVGGNTDTYTF. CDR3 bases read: TGTGCCTGGAGTGTAGTGGGGGGAAACACAGATACC.

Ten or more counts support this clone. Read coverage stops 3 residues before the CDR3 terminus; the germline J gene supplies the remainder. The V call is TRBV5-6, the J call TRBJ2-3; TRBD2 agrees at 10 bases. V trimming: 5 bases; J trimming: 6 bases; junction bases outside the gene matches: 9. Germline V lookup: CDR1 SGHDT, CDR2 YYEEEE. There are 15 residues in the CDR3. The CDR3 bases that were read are TGTGCCAGCAGGCCCTCAGCGGGAGGGAGGGATACG. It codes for CASRPSAGGRDT. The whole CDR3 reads CASRPSAGGRDTQYF. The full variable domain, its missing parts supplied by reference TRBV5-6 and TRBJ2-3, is DAGVTQSPTHLIKTRGQQVTLRCSPKSGHDTVSWYQQALGQGPQFIFQYYEEEERQRGNFPDRFSGHQFPNYSSELNVNALLLGDSALYLCASRPSAGGRDTQYFGPGTRLTVL.

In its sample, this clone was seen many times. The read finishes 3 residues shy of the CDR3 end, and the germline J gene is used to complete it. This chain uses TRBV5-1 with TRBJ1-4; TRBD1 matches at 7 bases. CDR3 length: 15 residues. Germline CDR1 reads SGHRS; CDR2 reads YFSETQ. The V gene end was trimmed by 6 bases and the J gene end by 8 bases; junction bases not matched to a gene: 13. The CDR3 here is CASKDRGGAEEKLFF. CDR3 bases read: TGCGCCAGCAAAGACCGAGGGGGCGCAGAAGAAAAA.

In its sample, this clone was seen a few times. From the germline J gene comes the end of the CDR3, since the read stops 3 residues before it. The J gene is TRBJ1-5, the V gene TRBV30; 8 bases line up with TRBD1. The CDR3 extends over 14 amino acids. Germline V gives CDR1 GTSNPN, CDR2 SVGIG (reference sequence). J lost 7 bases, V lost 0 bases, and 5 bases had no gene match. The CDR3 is CAWSVGQGGQPQHF. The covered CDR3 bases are TGTGCCTGGAGTGTCGGACAGGGCGGCCAGCCC.

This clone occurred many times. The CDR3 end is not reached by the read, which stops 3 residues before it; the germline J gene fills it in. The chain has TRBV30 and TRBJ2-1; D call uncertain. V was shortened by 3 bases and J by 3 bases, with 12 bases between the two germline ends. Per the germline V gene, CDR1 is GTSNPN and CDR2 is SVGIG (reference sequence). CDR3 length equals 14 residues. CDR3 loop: CAWSHGGNYNEQFF. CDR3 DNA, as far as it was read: TGTGCCTGGAGCCATGGCGGAAACTACAATGAG. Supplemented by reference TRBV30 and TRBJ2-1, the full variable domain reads SQTIHQWPATLVQPVGSPLSLECTVEGTSNPNLYWYRQAAGRGLQLLFYSVGIGQISSEVPQNLSASRPQDRQFILSSKKLLLSDSGFYLCAWSHGGNYNEQFFGPGTRLTVL.

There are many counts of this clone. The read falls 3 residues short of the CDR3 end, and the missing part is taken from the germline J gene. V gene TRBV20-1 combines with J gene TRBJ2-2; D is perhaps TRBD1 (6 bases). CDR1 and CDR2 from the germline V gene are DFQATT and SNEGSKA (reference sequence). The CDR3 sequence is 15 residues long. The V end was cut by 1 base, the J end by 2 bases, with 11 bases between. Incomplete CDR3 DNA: TGCAGTGCTAGAGCCGCGGACAGAAACACCGGGGAG. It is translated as CSARAADRNTGE. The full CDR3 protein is CSARAADRNTGELFF.

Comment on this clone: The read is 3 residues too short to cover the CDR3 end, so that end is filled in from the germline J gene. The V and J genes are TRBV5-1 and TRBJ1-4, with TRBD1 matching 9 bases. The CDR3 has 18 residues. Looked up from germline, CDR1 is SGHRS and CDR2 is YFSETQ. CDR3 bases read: TGCGCCAGCAGCGGTACAGGGGGCGGGAGTTCTGGGGCCAACGTA. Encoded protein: CASSGTGGGSSGANV. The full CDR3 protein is CASSGTGGGSSGANVLFF.

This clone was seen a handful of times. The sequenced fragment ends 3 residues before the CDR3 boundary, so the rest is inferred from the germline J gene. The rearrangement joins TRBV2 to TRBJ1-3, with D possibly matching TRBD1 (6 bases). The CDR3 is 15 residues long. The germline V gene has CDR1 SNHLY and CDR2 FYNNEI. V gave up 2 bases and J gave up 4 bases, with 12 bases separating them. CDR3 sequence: CASSEQGLPGNTIYF. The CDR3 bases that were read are TGTGCCAGCAGTGAACAGGGGCTCCCCGGAAACACC. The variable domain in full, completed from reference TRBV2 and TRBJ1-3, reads EPEVTQTPSHQVTQMGQEVILRCVPISNHLYFYWYRQILGQKVEFLVSFYNNEISEKSEIFDDQFSVERPDGSNFTLKIRSTKLEDSAMYFCASSEQGLPGNTIYFGEGSWLTVV.

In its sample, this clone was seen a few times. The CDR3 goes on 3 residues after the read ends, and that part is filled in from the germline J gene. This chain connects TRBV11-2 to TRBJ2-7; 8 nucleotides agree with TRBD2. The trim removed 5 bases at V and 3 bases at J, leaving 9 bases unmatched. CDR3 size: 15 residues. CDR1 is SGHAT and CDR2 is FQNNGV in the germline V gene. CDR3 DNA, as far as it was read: TGTGCCAGCAGCCCGAACCCCACTAGCGGCTACGAG. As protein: CASSPNPTSGYE. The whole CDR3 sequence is CASSPNPTSGYEQYF.

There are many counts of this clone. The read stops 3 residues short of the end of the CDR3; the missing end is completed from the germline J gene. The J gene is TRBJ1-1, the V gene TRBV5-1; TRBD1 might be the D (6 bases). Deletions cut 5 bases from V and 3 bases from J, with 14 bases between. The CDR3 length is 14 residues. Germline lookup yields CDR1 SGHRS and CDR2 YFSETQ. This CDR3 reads CASRLTGSDTEAFF. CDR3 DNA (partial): TGCGCCAGCAGACTTACAGGGTCTGACACTGAA.

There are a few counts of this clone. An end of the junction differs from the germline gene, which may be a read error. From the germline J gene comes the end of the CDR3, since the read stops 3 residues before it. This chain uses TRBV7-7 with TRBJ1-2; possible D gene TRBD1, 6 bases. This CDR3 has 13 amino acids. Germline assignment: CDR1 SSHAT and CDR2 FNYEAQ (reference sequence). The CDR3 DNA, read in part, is TGTGCTAGCAGCTTAAAATGGACAGATACC. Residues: CASSLKWTDT. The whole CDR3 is CASSLKWTDTYTF.

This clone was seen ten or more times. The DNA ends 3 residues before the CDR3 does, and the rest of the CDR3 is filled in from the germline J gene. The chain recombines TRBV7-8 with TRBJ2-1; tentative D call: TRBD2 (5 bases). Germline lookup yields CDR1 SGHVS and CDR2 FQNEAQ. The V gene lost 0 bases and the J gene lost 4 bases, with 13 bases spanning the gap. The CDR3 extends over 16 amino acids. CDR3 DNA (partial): TGTGCCAGCAGCTTAGCGTCCTGGACTGGTTACAATGAG. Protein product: CASSLASWTGYNE. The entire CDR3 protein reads CASSLASWTGYNEQFF.

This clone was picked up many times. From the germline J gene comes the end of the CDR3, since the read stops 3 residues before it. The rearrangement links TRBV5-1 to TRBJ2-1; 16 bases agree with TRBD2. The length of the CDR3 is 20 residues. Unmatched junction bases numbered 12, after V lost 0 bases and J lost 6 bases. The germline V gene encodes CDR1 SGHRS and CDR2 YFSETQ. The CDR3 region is CASSLAYGTSGGVTFNEQFF. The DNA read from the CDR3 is TGCGCCAGCAGCTTGGCCTACGGGACTAGCGGGGGGGTGACATTCAATGAG.

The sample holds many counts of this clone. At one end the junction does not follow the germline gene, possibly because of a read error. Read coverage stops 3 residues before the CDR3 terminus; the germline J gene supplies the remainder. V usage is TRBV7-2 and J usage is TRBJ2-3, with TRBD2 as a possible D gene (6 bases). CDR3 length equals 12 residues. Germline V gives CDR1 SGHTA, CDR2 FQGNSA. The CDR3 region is CASSTSKDTQYF. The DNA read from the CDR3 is TGTGCCAGCAGTACTAGCAAAGATACG.

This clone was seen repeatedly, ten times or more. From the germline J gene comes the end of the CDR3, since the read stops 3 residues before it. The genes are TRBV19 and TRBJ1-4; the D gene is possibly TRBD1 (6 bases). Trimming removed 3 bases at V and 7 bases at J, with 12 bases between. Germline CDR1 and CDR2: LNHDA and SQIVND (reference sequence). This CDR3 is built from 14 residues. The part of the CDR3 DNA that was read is TGTGCCAGTAGTATCGGGGGGCTCGGTGAAAAA. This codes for CASSIGGLGEK. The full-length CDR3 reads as CASSIGGLGEKLFF.